This T cell receptor (beta chain) was profiled in a study of T cells in Graves' hyperthyroidism and ophthalmopathy. It was RNA transcripts that yielded the amplified TCR beta CDR3 regions. The primer set for the first-round RT-PCR of the TCR CDR3 was HTBI. One entry per CDR3 protein, called by TCRdb with MiXCR from the multiplex PCR reads. The repertoire includes around 400,000 distinct CDR3 sequences, roughly 15% of them detected once, and approximately 19% sits in the top ten. The germline CDR1 and CDR2 sequences are LNHDA and SQIVND (reference sequence). V gave up 1 base and J gave up 7 bases; unmatched junction bases: 5. The CDR3 runs to 15 residues. Each ophthalmopathy patient scored at least 3 on the Clinical Activity Score and at least 4 on NOSPECS grade, with duration under 3 months. Clinical symptoms, serum thyroxine, TRAb, thyroid ultrasound and orbital computed tomography informed diagnoses.

This clonotype was sampled from a woman aged 55-69 years with Graves' ophthalmopathy. The rearrangement joins TRBV19 to TRBJ2-2; TRBD2 matches at 8 bases. The specimen sequenced was blood. CDR3 amino acids: CASSIALAEFGELFF. In DNA, the CDR3 is TGTGCCAGTAGTATAGCACTAGCGGAGTTCGGGGAGCTGTTTTTT.